This TCR beta chain originates from a study of shared clonotypes between healthy human individuals. Study-wide background: The people who gave samples were two women and a few men aged 18 to 49. Each donor contributed plates that comprised three CD4 naive, three CD4 memory, two CD8 naive and one CD8 memory.

Germline CDR1 and CDR2: SGHAT and FQNNGV. The CDR3 has 12 residues. V was clipped by 1 base and J by 6 bases, with 7 bases between them. Only CD45RO-negative cells positively selected for CCR7 counted as naive CD8 cells, so terminally differentiated effector memory CD45RA+ cells were excluded. The protocol was immunoSEQ multiplex PCR, while the TCRdb copy is restricted to in-frame clones and leaves out a portion. The sample includes hundreds of thousands of clones, around 96% of them seen just once. This TCR derives from a woman between 25 and 40 years old in good health. The sample comprised naive CD8+ T cells sorted from blood. V is TRBV11-2 and J is TRBJ2-7; D not certain. The CDR3 bases are TGTGCCAGCAGCTTAGTGGGTCTCGAGCAGTACTTC. As protein: CASSLVGLEQYF.